This TCR beta chain was sequenced for a study of PD-1 blockade in classical Hodgkin lymphoma. On the study more broadly: Once every 2 weeks, patients received intravenous nivolumab at 3 mg/kg.

Study-wide findings and caveats: It was among complete responders that baseline diversity resembled that of newly diagnosed patients.

The time point is: cycle 4 day 1 (C4D1), after five to seven weeks of nivolumab. In every patient, relapse followed autologous stem cell transplantation, while exposure to brentuximab vedotin differed. Complete response, partial response or progressive disease constituted the best responses recorded. Assay: immunoSEQ multiplex PCR; the TCRdb copy retains only in-frame clones and omits some. Of fewer than 25,000 clones in the sample, less than 75% were seen once. CDR3 length equals 11 residues. Germline V gives CDR1 SQVTM, CDR2 ANQGSEA. The V end lost 7 bases, the J end lost 3 bases, and 8 bases lay between the germline ends. This clone has just one count. Antigen: not known.

The sequence was collected from a human donor with classical Hodgkin lymphoma. V gene TRBV29-1 combines with J gene TRBJ2-3; D possibly uses TRBD1 or TRBD2 (5 bases each). The material sequenced was peripheral blood mononuclear cells (PBMCs), taken before the fourth cycle of nivolumab. CDR3 bases: TGCAGCGGGGGGTGGACAGATACGCAGTATTTT. Residues: CSGGWTDTQYF.